This entry features one T cell receptor beta chain sequence. No antigen is known for it. Trimming shortened V by 5 bases and J by 6 bases, and 14 bases separated the two germline ends. Germline-derived CDR1 and CDR2 are MDHEN and SYDVKM. The CDR3 spans 13 residues. The sample originates from a study of shared clonotypes between healthy human individuals. Overall study results and limits: Sequencing depth was predicted to influence how clonotypes are shared among donors. Non-shared clonotypes displayed generation probabilities falling below those of clonotypes present in all four donors.

Division of CD4+ cells produced a CD45RA+ naive subset and a CD45RA-negative memory subset. It was about 180 ng DNA, 28,000 or so T cell genomes, that sorted-subset replicate PCRs used. The assay was immunoSEQ multiplex PCR, and TCRdb's table has in-frame clones only and misses some. Of about 600,000 clones listed, approximately 97% are singletons. The sample was naive CD4+ T cells sorted from blood. The subset here: CD45RA+ positively selected. This sequence was found in a woman younger than 45 in good health. This chain uses TRBV28 with TRBJ2-7; D is possibly TRBD1 (6 bases). CDR3 protein: CASSGQPAREQYF. The CDR3 DNA is TGTGCCAGCAGTGGACAGCCCGCTCGCGAGCAGTACTTC.